The T cell receptor (beta chain) described here comes from a study of cytomegalovirus exposure and HLA in healthy donors. Amplification used 60 Vbeta primers and 13 Jbeta primers. Using immunoSEQ multiplex PCR, the repertoire was profiled, and TCRdb retains in-frame clones only, with some absent. The sample includes 200,000 or so clones, just under 80% seen only once; the top ten take 4.5% to 7.5%. CDR1 and CDR2 (germline): SNHLY, FYNNEI. The V gene end was trimmed by 6 bases and the J gene end by 5 bases; junction bases not matched to a gene: 5. The CDR3 length is 14 residues. This chain joins TRBV2 and TRBJ2-7, with TRBD2 matching over 12 bases. Source material: PBMCs. The sequence was collected from a woman aged 30 to 39 in good health and CMV-seropositive. CDR3 sequence (DNA): TGTGCCAGCAGGCTAGCGGGGGGGCTTAACGAGCAGTACTTC. Amino acid sequence: CASRLAGGLNEQYF. Drawing the rest from reference TRBV2 and TRBJ2-7, the complete variable domain is EPEVTQTPSHQVTQMGQEVILRCVPISNHLYFYWYRQILGQKVEFLVSFYNNEISEKSEIFDDQFSVERPDGSNFTLKIRSTKLEDSAMYFCASRLAGGLNEQYFGPGTRLTVT.